This T cell receptor (beta chain) was sequenced during a study of cytomegalovirus exposure and HLA in healthy donors. Across the study: There were fewer than 500 genotyped donors. Of these, 81% fell in the genetic ancestry cluster associated with self-reported Caucasian donors.

Concerning this clone: The antigen is unknown.

Amplification used 60 Vbeta primers and 13 Jbeta primers. The assay was immunoSEQ multiplex PCR, and TCRdb's table has in-frame clones only and misses some. The table shows about 100,000 clones, with 75% occurring only once. The study, taken as a whole, reports: In an earlier analysis, about 90% or about 30%: the productive usage of most TCR beta V segments.

Sequencing was done on a sample of PBMCs. This TCR was recovered from a man aged 50 to 60 in good health and CMV-seronegative.

The CDR3 protein is CASKSGDGSYNEQFF. The CDR3, as DNA: TGTGCCAGCAAATCGGGAGACGGGTCCTACAATGAGCAGTTCTTC. The chain uses TRBV27 and TRBJ2-1, with D tentatively TRBD2 (6 bases). CDR3 length equals 15 residues. V lost 7 bases to trimming and J lost 1 base, with 14 bases between them. Per germline, CDR1 MNHEY and CDR2 SMNVEV (reference sequence).